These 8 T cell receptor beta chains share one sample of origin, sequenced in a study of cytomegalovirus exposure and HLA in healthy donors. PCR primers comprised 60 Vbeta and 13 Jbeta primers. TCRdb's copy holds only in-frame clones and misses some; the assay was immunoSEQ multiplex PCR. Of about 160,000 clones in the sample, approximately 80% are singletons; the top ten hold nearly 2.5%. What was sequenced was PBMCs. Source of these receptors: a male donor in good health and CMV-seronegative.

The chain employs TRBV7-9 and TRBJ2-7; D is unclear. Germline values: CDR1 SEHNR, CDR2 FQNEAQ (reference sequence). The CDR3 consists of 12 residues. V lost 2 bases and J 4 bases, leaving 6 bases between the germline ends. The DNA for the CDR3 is TGTGCCAGCAGCTTAAAAGCTTACGAGCAGTACTTC. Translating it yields CASSLKAYEQYF.

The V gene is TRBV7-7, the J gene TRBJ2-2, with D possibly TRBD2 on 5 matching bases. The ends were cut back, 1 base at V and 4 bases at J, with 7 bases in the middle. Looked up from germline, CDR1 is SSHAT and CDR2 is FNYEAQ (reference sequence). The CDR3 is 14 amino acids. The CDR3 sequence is CASSLDGVTGELFF. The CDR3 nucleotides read TGTGCCAGCAGCTTAGACGGGGTCACCGGGGAGCTGTTTTTT. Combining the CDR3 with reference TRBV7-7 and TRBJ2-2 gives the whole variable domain GAGVSQSPRYKVTKRGQDVTLRCDPISSHATLYWYQQALGQGPEFLTYFNYEAQPDKSGLPSDRFSAERPEGSISTLTIQRTEQRDSAMYRCASSLDGVTGELFFGEGSRLTVL.

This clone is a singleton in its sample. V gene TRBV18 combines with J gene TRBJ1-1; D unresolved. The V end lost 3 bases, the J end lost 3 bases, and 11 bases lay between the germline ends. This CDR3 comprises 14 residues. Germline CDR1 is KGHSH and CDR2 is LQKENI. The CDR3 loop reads CASSPVGSDTEAFF. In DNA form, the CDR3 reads TGTGCCAGCTCACCCGTTGGTAGTGACACTGAAGCTTTCTTT.

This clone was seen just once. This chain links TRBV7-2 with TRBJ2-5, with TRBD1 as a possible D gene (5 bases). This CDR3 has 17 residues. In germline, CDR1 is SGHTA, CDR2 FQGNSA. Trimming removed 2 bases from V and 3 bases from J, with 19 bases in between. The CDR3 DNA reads TGTGCCAGCAGCTTACCCGCTCTTGGGGCAGCCAAAGAGACCCAGTACTTC. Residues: CASSLPALGAAKETQYF.

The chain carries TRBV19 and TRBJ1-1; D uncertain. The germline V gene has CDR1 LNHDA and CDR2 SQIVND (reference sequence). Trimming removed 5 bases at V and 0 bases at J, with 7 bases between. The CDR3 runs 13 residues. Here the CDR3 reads CASSVRLNTEAFF. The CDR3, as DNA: TGTGCCAGTAGTGTGCGGCTGAACACTGAAGCTTTCTTT. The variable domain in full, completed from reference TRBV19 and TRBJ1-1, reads DGGITQSPKYLFRKEGQNVTLSCEQNLNHDAMYWYRQDPGQGLRLIYYSQIVNDFQKGDIAEGYSVSREKKESFPLTVTSAQKNPTAFYLCASSVRLNTEAFFGQGTRLTVV.

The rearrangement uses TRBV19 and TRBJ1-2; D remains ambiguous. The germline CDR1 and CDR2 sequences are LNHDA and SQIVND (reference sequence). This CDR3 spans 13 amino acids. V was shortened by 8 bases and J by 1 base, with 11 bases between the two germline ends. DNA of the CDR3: TGTGCCAGTGGCGTTTCGGGTAACTATGGCTACACCTTC. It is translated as CASGVSGNYGYTF. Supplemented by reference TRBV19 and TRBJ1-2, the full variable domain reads DGGITQSPKYLFRKEGQNVTLSCEQNLNHDAMYWYRQDPGQGLRLIYYSQIVNDFQKGDIAEGYSVSREKKESFPLTVTSAQKNPTAFYLCASGVSGNYGYTFGSGTRLTVV.

CDR3 sequence (DNA): TGTGCCAGCAGCCCGGGGGAGGTAGGAATCTCCTACGAGCAGTACTTC. Residues: CASSPGEVGISYEQYF. The rearrangement joins TRBV13 to TRBJ2-7; perhaps TRBD2 as D (6 bases). The CDR3 contains 16 residues. CDR1 is PRHDT and CDR2 is FYEKMQ in the germline V gene (reference sequence). Trimming stripped 5 bases from V and 0 bases from J, with 17 bases between.

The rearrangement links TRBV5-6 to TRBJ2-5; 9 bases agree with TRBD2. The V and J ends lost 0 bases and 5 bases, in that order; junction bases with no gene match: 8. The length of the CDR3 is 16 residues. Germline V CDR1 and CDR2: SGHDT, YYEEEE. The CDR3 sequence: CASSLESALAGETQYF. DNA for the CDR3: TGTGCCAGCAGCTTGGAATCCGCGCTAGCGGGGGAGACCCAGTACTTC.